Each of the 18 T cell receptor beta chains below was sequenced from the same sample in a study of shared clonotypes between healthy human individuals. Some clones are missing from TCRdb's copy, which holds only in-frame ones; the method was immunoSEQ multiplex PCR. The data show 1,500,000 or so clones, about 98.5% seen once. The material sequenced was naive CD4+ T cells sorted from blood. The subset: CD45RA+ positively selected. The receptor set was obtained from a man aged 30 to 39 in good health.

The chain links TRBV11-1 to TRBJ2-1; D call uncertain. CDR1 is SGHAT and CDR2 is FQDESV in the germline V gene (reference sequence). There are 15 residues in the CDR3. Deletions cut 4 bases from V and 2 bases from J, with 12 bases between. CDR3 loop: CASSSQYQPYNEQFF. Here the CDR3 DNA reads TGTGCCAGCAGCTCCCAGTACCAACCCTACAATGAGCAGTTCTTC.

The chain couples TRBV6-1 to TRBJ2-7; D remains unclear. Germline lookup yields CDR1 MNHNS and CDR2 SASEGT. Trimming took 2 bases from V and 2 from J, leaving 10 bases between them. This CDR3 spans 14 amino acids. Written as DNA, the CDR3 is TGTGCCAGCAGTGAACTCCACGGAACCTACGAGCAGTACTTC. This codes for CASSELHGTYEQYF.

As concerns this clone: Other DNA sequences in the same sample also yield this CDR3. The chain couples TRBV30 to TRBJ2-7, with unresolved D. Per the germline V gene, CDR1 is GTSNPN and CDR2 is SVGIG (reference sequence). V was clipped by 0 bases and J by 4 bases, with 7 bases between them. The CDR3 runs 12 residues. Written as DNA, the CDR3 is TGTGCCTGGAGTGTAGGACCGTACGAGCAGTACTTC. Its protein is CAWSVGPYEQYF. Using reference TRBV30 and TRBJ2-7 for the parts outside the CDR3, the full variable domain is SQTIHQWPATLVQPVGSPLSLECTVEGTSNPNLYWYRQAAGRGLQLLFYSVGIGQISSEVPQNLSASRPQDRQFILSSKKLLLSDSGFYLCAWSVGPYEQYFGPGTRLTVT.

The chain has TRBV7-9 and TRBJ2-5; TRBD1 matches at 9 bases. The CDR3 length is 16 residues. Germline V gene data show CDR1 as SEHNR and CDR2 as FQNEAQ (reference sequence). V shed 5 bases, J shed 3 bases, and the junction held 10 bases outside the gene matches. The CDR3 DNA is TGTGCCAGCAGCGCTAGGGGGGGACAGGGAGAAGAGACCCAGTACTTC. Translation gives CASSARGGQGEETQYF.

The V call is TRBV28, the J call TRBJ1-3; D uncertain. This CDR3 is 15 amino acids long. CDR1 and CDR2 (germline): MDHEN, SYDVKM. Trimming took 5 bases from V and 2 from J, leaving 13 bases between them. The CDR3 nucleotides are TGTGCCAGCAGTCCTCGGGGATTTCCTGGAAACACCATATATTTT. It codes for CASSPRGFPGNTIYF.

This chain connects TRBV11-3 to TRBJ2-4, with 7 bases lining up with TRBD2. Germline loops: CDR1 SGHNT, CDR2 YENEEA. Trimming at V came to 5 bases and at J to 6 bases, leaving 10 bases not matched to a gene. The CDR3 spans 15 residues. This CDR3 is CASSTGEGPGNIQYF. The CDR3 DNA reads TGTGCCAGCAGCACCGGGGAGGGCCCGGGAAACATTCAGTACTTC. The full variable domain, with the rest looked up from reference TRBV11-3 and TRBJ2-4, is EAGVVQSPRYKIIEKKQPVAFWCNPISGHNTLYWYLQNLGQGPELLIRYENEEAVDDSQLPKDRFSAERLKGVDSTLKIQPAELGDSAVYLCASSTGEGPGNIQYFGAGTRLSVL.

This clone was seen a single time. The rearrangement joins TRBV7-2 to TRBJ2-2; D not resolved. The CDR3 extends over 14 amino acids. V shed 2 bases and J shed 2 bases, with 6 bases lying between them. The V gene's germline CDR1 is SGHTA and CDR2 FQGNSA. The CDR3 bases are TGTGCCAGCAGCTTAACGGCTAACACCGGGGAGCTGTTTTTT. Protein product: CASSLTANTGELFF.

The chain employs TRBV19 and TRBJ1-4, with a possible D match to TRBD1 (6 bases). The V gene lost 7 bases and the J gene lost 5 bases, with 17 bases spanning the gap. Germline CDR1 and CDR2: LNHDA and SQIVND (reference sequence). The CDR3 covers 15 residues. In DNA form, the CDR3 reads TGTGCCAGTATTGGAAACGGGACACCAAATGAAAAACTGTTTTTT. Its protein product is CASIGNGTPNEKLFF.

V is TRBV18 and J is TRBJ1-2; maybe TRBD1 (5 bases). In germline, CDR1 is KGHSH, CDR2 LQKENI. The CDR3 is 16 residues long. Between the trimmed V and J ends, which lost 3 bases and 4 bases, there was a span of 18 bases. The DNA for the CDR3 is TGTGCCAGCTCACCTCTTCCGGGGCTGGAGAGCTATGGCTACACCTTC. The encoded protein is CASSPLPGLESYGYTF.

The chain couples TRBV7-9 to TRBJ1-1; tentative D call: TRBD1 (5 bases). The CDR3 loop spans 16 amino acids. V was clipped by 5 bases and J by 1 base, with 17 bases between them. CDR1 and CDR2 (germline): SEHNR, FQNEAQ (reference sequence). The CDR3 region is CASSPGPGTGNTEAFF. CDR3 DNA sequence: TGTGCCAGCAGCCCCGGTCCCGGGACGGGGAACACTGAAGCTTTCTTT. The complete variable domain, with remaining parts taken from reference TRBV7-9 and TRBJ1-1, reads DTGVSQNPRHKITKRGQNVTFRCDPISEHNRLYWYRQTLGQGPEFLTYFQNEAQLEKSRLLSDRFSAERPKGSFSTLEIQRTEQGDSAMYLCASSPGPGTGNTEAFFGQGTRLTVV.

The rearrangement links TRBV27 to TRBJ1-1; D unclear. Trimming took 3 bases from V and 1 from J, leaving 6 bases between them. The CDR3 length is 13 residues. In germline, CDR1 is MNHEY, CDR2 SMNVEV (reference sequence). Here the CDR3 DNA reads TGTGCCAGCAGTTTGTGGCGGAACACTGAAGCTTTCTTT. Its protein product is CASSLWRNTEAFF.

The gene calls are TRBV18 and TRBJ2-7, with TRBD2 identical over 9 bases. V shed 1 base and J 4 bases; nucleotides not matched to a gene: 5. There are 15 residues in the CDR3. The germline gives CDR1 KGHSH, CDR2 LQKENI. The CDR3 sequence is CASSPLAGDHYEQYF. CDR3 nucleotide sequence: TGTGCCAGCTCACCACTAGCGGGAGATCATTACGAGCAGTACTTC.

The rearrangement links TRBV5-1 to TRBJ1-2, with D tentatively TRBD1 (6 bases). Germline V gene sequence: CDR1 SGHRS, CDR2 YFSETQ. Trimming took off 3 bases at V and 5 bases at J, with 14 bases between the two ends. This CDR3 has 14 residues. The CDR3 nucleotides are TGCGCCAGCAGCTGGGACAACGGGGAGTATGGCTACACCTTC. Its protein is CASSWDNGEYGYTF.

The chain couples TRBV6-5 to TRBJ1-5; D unclear. CDR3 length: 13 residues. Germline V gene sequence: CDR1 MNHEY, CDR2 SVGAGI. V dropped 4 bases and J dropped 5 bases, with 9 bases sitting between them. The CDR3 here is CASSSAGHQPQHF. Written as DNA, the CDR3 is TGTGCCAGCAGTTCGGCCGGCCATCAGCCCCAGCATTTT.

V and J are TRBV6-5 and TRBJ1-1; D uncertain. Trimming left V 6 bases short and J 1 base short, with 12 bases between. This CDR3 has 14 amino acids. Germline lookup yields CDR1 MNHEY and CDR2 SVGAGI. In DNA form, the CDR3 reads TGTGCCAGCAGACCACCTACACAGAACACTGAAGCTTTCTTT. Translating it yields CASRPPTQNTEAFF.

The genes are TRBV28 and TRBJ2-1, with 8 positions matching TRBD2. V shed 5 bases, J shed 2 bases, and the junction held 11 bases outside the gene matches. The CDR3 is made up of 17 amino acids. CDR1 MDHEN and CDR2 SYDVKM come from the germline V gene. The CDR3 region is CASSLLRGTRPYNEQFF. For the CDR3, the DNA is TGTGCCAGCAGTCTCCTGCGAGGGACTAGGCCCTACAATGAGCAGTTCTTC.

The chain carries TRBV28 and TRBJ1-2, with D perhaps matching TRBD1 (6 bases). Trimming shortened V by 10 bases and J by 7 bases, and 16 bases separated the two germline ends. In germline, CDR1 is MDHEN, CDR2 SYDVKM. The CDR3 runs to 12 residues. CDR3 region: CAIIGGRRGYTF. Here the CDR3 DNA reads TGTGCCATAATTGGGGGGCGGCGTGGCTACACCTTC.

V is TRBV6-5 and J is TRBJ2-2; unclear D gene. CDR3 length equals 13 residues. Trimming pared 7 bases from V and 7 bases from J, leaving 13 bases between. Germline assignment: CDR1 MNHEY and CDR2 SVGAGI. Here the CDR3 reads CASTSRVVGELFF. DNA of the CDR3: TGTGCCAGCACCTCTCGAGTGGTCGGGGAGCTGTTTTTT.